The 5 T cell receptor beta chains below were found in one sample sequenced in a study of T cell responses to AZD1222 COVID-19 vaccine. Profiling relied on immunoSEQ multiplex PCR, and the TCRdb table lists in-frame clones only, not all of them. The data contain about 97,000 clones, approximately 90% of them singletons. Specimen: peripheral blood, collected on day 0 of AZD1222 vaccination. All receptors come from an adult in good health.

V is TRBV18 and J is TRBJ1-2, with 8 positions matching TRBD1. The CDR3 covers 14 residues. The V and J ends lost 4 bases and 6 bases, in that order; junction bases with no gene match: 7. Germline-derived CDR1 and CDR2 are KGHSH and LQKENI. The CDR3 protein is CASSLAQGADGYTF. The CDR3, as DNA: TGTGCCAGCTCACTTGCTCAGGGGGCCGATGGCTACACCTTC.

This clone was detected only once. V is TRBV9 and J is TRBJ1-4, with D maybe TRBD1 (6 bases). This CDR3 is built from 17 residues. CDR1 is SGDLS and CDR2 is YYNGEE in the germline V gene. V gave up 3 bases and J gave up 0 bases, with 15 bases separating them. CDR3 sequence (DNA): TGTGCCAGCAGCGCCCACGACAGGACAACAACTAATGAAAAACTGTTTTTT. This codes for CASSAHDRTTTNEKLFF.

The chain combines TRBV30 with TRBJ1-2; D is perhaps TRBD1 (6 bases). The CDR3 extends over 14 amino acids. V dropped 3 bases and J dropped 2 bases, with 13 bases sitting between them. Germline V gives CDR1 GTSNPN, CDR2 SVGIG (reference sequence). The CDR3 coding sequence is TGTGCCTGGAGACCCGCAGGGGTAAACTATGGCTACACCTTC. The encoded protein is CAWRPAGVNYGYTF. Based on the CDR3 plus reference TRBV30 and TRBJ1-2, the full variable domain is SQTIHQWPATLVQPVGSPLSLECTVEGTSNPNLYWYRQAAGRGLQLLFYSVGIGQISSEVPQNLSASRPQDRQFILSSKKLLLSDSGFYLCAWRPAGVNYGYTFGSGTRLTVV.

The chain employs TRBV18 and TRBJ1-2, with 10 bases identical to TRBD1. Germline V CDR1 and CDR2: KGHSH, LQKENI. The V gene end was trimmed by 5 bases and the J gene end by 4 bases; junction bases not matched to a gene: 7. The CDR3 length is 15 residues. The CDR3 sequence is CASSTGTGATYGYTF. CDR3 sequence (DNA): TGTGCCAGCTCAACTGGGACAGGGGCTACCTATGGCTACACCTTC. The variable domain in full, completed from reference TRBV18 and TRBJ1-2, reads NAGVMQNPRHLVRRRGQEARLRCSPMKGHSHVYWYRQLPEEGLKFMVYLQKENIIDESGMPKERFSAEFPKEGPSILRIQQVVRGDSAAYFCASSTGTGATYGYTFGSGTRLTVV.

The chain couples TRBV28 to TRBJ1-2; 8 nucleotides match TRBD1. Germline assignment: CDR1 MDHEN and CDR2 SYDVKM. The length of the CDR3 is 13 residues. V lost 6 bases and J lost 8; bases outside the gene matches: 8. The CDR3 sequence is CASRYGQGAGYTF. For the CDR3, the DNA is TGTGCCAGCAGGTACGGACAGGGTGCCGGCTACACCTTC.